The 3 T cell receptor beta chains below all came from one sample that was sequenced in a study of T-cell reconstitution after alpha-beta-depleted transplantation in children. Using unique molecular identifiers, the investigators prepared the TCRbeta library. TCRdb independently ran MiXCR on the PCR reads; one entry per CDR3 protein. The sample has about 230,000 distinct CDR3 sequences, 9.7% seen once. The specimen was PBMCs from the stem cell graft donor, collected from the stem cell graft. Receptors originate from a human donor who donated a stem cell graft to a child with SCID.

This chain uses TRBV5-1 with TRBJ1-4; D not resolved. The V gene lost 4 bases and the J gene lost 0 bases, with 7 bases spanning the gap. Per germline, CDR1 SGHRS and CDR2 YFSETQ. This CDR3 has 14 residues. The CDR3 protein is CASSRDPTNEKLFF. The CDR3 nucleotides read TGCGCCAGCAGCCGTGACCCAACTAATGAAAAACTGTTTTTT.

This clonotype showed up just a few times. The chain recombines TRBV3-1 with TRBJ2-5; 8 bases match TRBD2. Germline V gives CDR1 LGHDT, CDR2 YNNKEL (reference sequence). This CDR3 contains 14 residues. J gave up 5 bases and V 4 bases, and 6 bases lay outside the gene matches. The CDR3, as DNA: TGTGCCAGCAGCCGATTTAGCGGGGTTGAGACCCAGTACTTC. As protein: CASSRFSGVETQYF.

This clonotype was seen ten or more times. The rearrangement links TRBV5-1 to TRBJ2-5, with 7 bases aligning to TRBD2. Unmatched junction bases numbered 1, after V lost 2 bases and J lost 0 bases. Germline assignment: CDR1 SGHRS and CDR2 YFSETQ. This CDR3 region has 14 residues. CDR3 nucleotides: TGCGCCAGCAGCTTAAGCGGGAACCAAGAGACCCAGTACTTC. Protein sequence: CASSLSGNQETQYF.